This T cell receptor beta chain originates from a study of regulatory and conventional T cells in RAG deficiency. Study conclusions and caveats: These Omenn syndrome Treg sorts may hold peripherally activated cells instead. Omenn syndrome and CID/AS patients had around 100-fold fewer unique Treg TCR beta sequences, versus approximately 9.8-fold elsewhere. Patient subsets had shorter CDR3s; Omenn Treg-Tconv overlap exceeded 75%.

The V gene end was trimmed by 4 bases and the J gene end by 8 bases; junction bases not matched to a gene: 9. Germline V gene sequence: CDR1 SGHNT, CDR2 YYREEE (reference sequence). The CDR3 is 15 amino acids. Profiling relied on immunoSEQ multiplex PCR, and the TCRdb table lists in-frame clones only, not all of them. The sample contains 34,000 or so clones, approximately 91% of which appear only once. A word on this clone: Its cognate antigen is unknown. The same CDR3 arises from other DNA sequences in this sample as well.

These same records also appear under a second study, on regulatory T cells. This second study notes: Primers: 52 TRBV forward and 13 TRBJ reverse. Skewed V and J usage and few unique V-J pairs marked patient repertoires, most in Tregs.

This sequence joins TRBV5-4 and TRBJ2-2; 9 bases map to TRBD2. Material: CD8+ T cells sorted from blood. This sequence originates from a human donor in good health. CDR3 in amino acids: CASSRDAGGLGELFF. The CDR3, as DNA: TGTGCCAGCAGCCGTGACGCGGGGGGGCTGGGGGAGCTGTTTTTT.